This T cell receptor beta chain comes out of a study of cytomegalovirus exposure and HLA in healthy donors. PCR primers comprised 60 Vbeta and 13 Jbeta primers. Measured with immunoSEQ multiplex PCR; TCRdb has only the in-frame clones, and not every one. In the table there are about 200,000 clones, approximately 85% of which are singletons. Study-wide findings and caveats: CMV serostatus was the sole immune exposure data available.

Germline V gene data show CDR1 as KGHSH and CDR2 as LQKENI. This CDR3 is 14 amino acids long. V dropped 3 bases and J dropped 0; count of bases not matched to a gene: 2. As regards this clone: Antigen unknown.

The chain employs TRBV18 and TRBJ2-7; 7 bases agree with TRBD1. Sequenced input: PBMCs. The source of this sequence is a woman aged 40-49 years in good health and CMV-seronegative. The CDR3 DNA reads as TGTGCCAGCTCACCGGGACAGACCTCCTACGAGCAGTACTTC. The encoded protein is CASSPGQTSYEQYF. The full variable domain, with the rest looked up from reference TRBV18 and TRBJ2-7, is NAGVMQNPRHLVRRRGQEARLRCSPMKGHSHVYWYRQLPEEGLKFMVYLQKENIIDESGMPKERFSAEFPKEGPSILRIQQVVRGDSAAYFCASSPGQTSYEQYFGPGTRLTVT.